The clone carrying this TCR beta chain was observed once. Its cognate antigen is unknown. This CDR3 has 15 amino acids. Looked up from germline, CDR1 is SGHTA and CDR2 is FQGNSA. V was clipped by 5 bases and J by 5 bases; unmatched bases: 3. The data derive from a study of a mutant IDH1 vaccine in newly diagnosed glioma. Time point reported: week 5, during vaccination. What each vaccine dose contained was 300 ug of mutant IDH1 20-mer peptide, accompanied by topical imiquimod. TCRdb keeps only in-frame clones here, not all; method: immunoSEQ multiplex PCR. The repertoire holds some 38,000 clones, with approximately 80% as singletons.

J is TRBJ2-1 and V is TRBV7-2; 13 positions match TRBD2. The sequence was collected from a man aged 35 to 55 with glioma. Sequencing was performed on PBMCs, taken from a glioma patient whose treatment included an IDH1 peptide vaccine. DNA of the CDR3: TGTGCCAGCAGCGCGGGACTAGCGGGAAACAATGAGCAGTTCTTC. Translated: CASSAGLAGNNEQFF.